The clone carrying this T cell receptor (beta chain) was seen once. As yet, its antigen is unknown. This record belongs to a study of cytomegalovirus exposure and HLA in healthy donors. Overall study results and limits: The authors enumerated 180 or so TCR beta chains as linked to cytomegalovirus. The finding came from a later analysis; first-cohort TCR clusters tended to co-occur in the 130 or so validation repertoires.

The table came from immunoSEQ multiplex PCR; TCRdb's copy has only in-frame clones and leaves some out. The table has tens of thousands of clones, roughly 93% seen once. The sequence was obtained from a woman younger than 30 in good health and CMV-seronegative. Material for sequencing was PBMCs.

The CDR3 protein is CASSIDREAGGPRTDTQYF. In nucleotides, the CDR3 is TGTGCCAGTAGTATAGATCGGGAAGCGGGAGGGCCGCGCACAGATACGCAGTATTTT. The chain is built from TRBV19 and TRBJ2-3; 10 bases align to TRBD2. Germline V CDR1 and CDR2: LNHDA, SQIVND (reference sequence). With V trimmed by 0 bases and J by 1 base, 10 bases remained unmatched. The CDR3 is made up of 19 amino acids.